These 19 T cell receptor beta chains were all obtained from the same sample, sequenced in a study of cytomegalovirus exposure and HLA in healthy donors. PCR employed 60 Vbeta and 13 Jbeta primers. The table came from immunoSEQ multiplex PCR; TCRdb's copy has only in-frame clones and leaves some out. The table shows some 99,000 clones, with under 85% occurring only once. The sample was PBMCs. These receptors originate from a man aged 40-50 years in good health and CMV-seronegative.

V and J are TRBV19 and TRBJ2-5; 7 bases are shared with TRBD2. The last part of the DNA fits TRBJ2-7 better; the J call may be wrong. The CDR3 sequence is 16 residues long. The V gene's germline CDR1 is LNHDA and CDR2 SQIVND (reference sequence). This chain's CDR3 is CASSPTLSSGVYEQYF. The DNA of the CDR3 is TGTGCCAGTAGTCCCACACTCTCTAGCGGCGTTTACGAGCAGTACTTC.

This clone was counted a few times. The chain recombines TRBV7-2 with TRBJ2-5; tentative D call: TRBD2 (6 bases). Trimming shortened V by 1 base and J by 4 bases, and 7 bases separated the two germline ends. Germline-derived CDR1 and CDR2 are SGHTA and FQGNSA. This CDR3 region has 13 residues. CDR3 nucleotides: TGTGCCAGCAGCTTAGGTAGCGGAGAGACCCAGTACTTC. It codes for CASSLGSGETQYF.

The V and J genes are TRBV18 and TRBJ2-6; 8 positions match TRBD1. This CDR3 has 18 residues. CDR1 KGHSH and CDR2 LQKENI come from the germline V gene. V lost 6 bases to trimming and J lost 0 bases; unmatched junction nucleotides: 10. The CDR3 protein is CASSPLGQGRSGANVLTF. CDR3 coding DNA: TGTGCCAGCTCCCCCCTAGGACAGGGTCGCTCTGGGGCCAACGTCCTGACTTTC.

In regard to this clone: One junction end disagrees with the germline gene, perhaps due to a read error. The chain carries TRBV6-5 and TRBJ2-7; tentative D call: TRBD1 (5 bases). This CDR3 spans 12 amino acids. Germline lookup yields CDR1 MNHEY and CDR2 SVGAGI. The CDR3 coding sequence is TGTGCCGGCAGTCTCAGGGTCTACGAGCAGTACTTC. Residues: CAGSLRVYEQYF.

This clone has a handful of counts. This CDR3 is also generated by other DNA sequences in the sample. The chain joins TRBV6-4 to TRBJ2-3; TRBD2 matches at 9 bases. V dropped 3 bases and J dropped 2; count of bases not matched to a gene: 0. This CDR3 comprises 14 residues. CDR1 and CDR2 (germline): MRHNA, SNTAGT. The DNA for the CDR3 is TGTGCCAGCAGTGAGGGACTAGCCACAGATACGCAGTATTTT. This encodes CASSEGLATDTQYF.

The table lists this clone with a few counts. The V gene is TRBV27, the J gene TRBJ2-7, with 10 positions matching TRBD1. CDR1 and CDR2 (germline): MNHEY, SMNVEV (reference sequence). This CDR3 contains 14 residues. J gave up 4 bases and V 6 bases, and 6 bases lay outside the gene matches. The CDR3 DNA reads as TGTGCCAGCAGCCCGGGACAGGGGTATTACGAGCAGTACTTC. Translated, it gives CASSPGQGYYEQYF.

The chain employs TRBV29-1 and TRBJ2-3, with TRBD2 matching 8 bases. V lost 5 bases and J lost 0; bases outside the gene matches: 4. Germline lookup yields CDR1 SQVTM and CDR2 ANQGSEA. The CDR3 spans 14 residues. CDR3 loop: CSVTTSGSTDTQYF. CDR3 in DNA: TGCAGCGTTACTACTAGCGGTAGCACAGATACGCAGTATTTT.

J is TRBJ2-7 and V is TRBV27; 11 nucleotides agree with TRBD2. The CDR3 spans 15 residues. Germline loops: CDR1 MNHEY, CDR2 SMNVEV (reference sequence). With 5 bases clipped from V and 4 bases from J, the junction kept 7 bases outside the gene matches. The CDR3 DNA reads as TGTGCCAGCAGTCCGGGACTAGCGGATTCTTACGAGCAGTACTTC. This translates into CASSPGLADSYEQYF.

The genes are TRBV5-6 and TRBJ1-1; 8 positions match TRBD1. The CDR3 is made up of 14 amino acids. Germline V lookup: CDR1 SGHDT, CDR2 YYEEEE. J lost 1 base, V lost 3 bases, and 2 bases had no gene match. The CDR3 reads CASSWGTGNTEAFF. Here the CDR3 DNA reads TGTGCCAGCAGCTGGGGGACAGGGAACACTGAAGCTTTCTTT.

This clone was observed once. This chain links TRBV18 with TRBJ1-5; 9 nucleotides agree with TRBD1. Trimming at V came to 2 bases and at J to 9 bases, leaving 8 bases not matched to a gene. The CDR3 totals 15 residues. Per the germline V gene, CDR1 is KGHSH and CDR2 is LQKENI. In DNA form, the CDR3 reads TGTGCCAGCTCACCAGGGACAGGGACTATAGGGCCCCAGCATTTT. Translation gives CASSPGTGTIGPQHF.

The J gene is TRBJ2-7, the V gene TRBV7-9, with 10 positions matching TRBD1. Germline CDR1 SEHNR, CDR2 FQNEAQ (reference sequence). V shed 5 bases and J 5 bases; nucleotides not matched to a gene: 6. This CDR3 comprises 14 residues. The CDR3, as DNA: TGTGCCAGCAGCCCCGGACAGGGGGGCGACGAGCAGTACTTC. Amino acid sequence: CASSPGQGGDEQYF.

V usage is TRBV7-9 and J usage is TRBJ1-1; D may be TRBD1 (5 bases). The CDR3 extends over 13 amino acids. V lost 4 bases and J 6 bases, leaving 12 bases between the germline ends. In germline, CDR1 is SEHNR, CDR2 FQNEAQ (reference sequence). CDR3 sequence (DNA): TGTGCCAGCAGCTCGGGGGTTAACGCTGAAGCTTTCTTT. Its translation: CASSSGVNAEAFF.

This clone was found a few times. V usage is TRBV7-2 and J usage is TRBJ1-5, with D possibly matching TRBD1 (5 bases). The CDR3 contains 15 residues. Germline assignment: CDR1 SGHTA and CDR2 FQGNSA. Trimming stripped 2 bases from V and 5 bases from J, with 13 bases between. The chain's CDR3 is CASSLSLGGDQPQHF. DNA of the CDR3: TGTGCCAGCAGCTTAAGTTTGGGGGGGGATCAGCCCCAGCATTTT.

The genes are TRBV5-4 and TRBJ1-6; no reliable D call. This CDR3 is 17 amino acids long. Trimming took off 0 bases at V and 8 bases at J, with 18 bases between the two ends. From germline, CDR1 is SGHNT and CDR2 YYREEE (reference sequence). CDR3 sequence: CASSLVAGVSRYSPLHF. For the CDR3, the DNA is TGTGCCAGCAGCTTGGTCGCCGGAGTCTCGCGCTATTCACCCCTCCACTTT.

V usage is TRBV30 and J usage is TRBJ2-7, with TRBD2 as a possible D gene (5 bases). Germline V gene data show CDR1 as GTSNPN and CDR2 as SVGIG (reference sequence). Trimming removed 4 bases at V and 0 bases at J, with 22 bases between. The CDR3 sequence is 17 residues long. The chain's CDR3 is CAWNRGRLALSSYEQYF. The CDR3 DNA sequence: TGTGCCTGGAATCGGGGTAGGCTCGCATTGAGCTCCTACGAGCAGTACTTC.

The gene calls are TRBV18 and TRBJ2-6; TRBD2 aligns across 7 bases. Losses at the gene ends were 2 bases for V and 2 bases for J; bases not matched to a gene: 6. This CDR3 is built from 17 residues. CDR1 and CDR2 from the germline V gene are KGHSH and LQKENI. For the CDR3, the DNA is TGTGCCAGCTCACCATTAGCTAGCGGAGCTGGGGCCAACGTCCTGACTTTC. Encoded protein: CASSPLASGAGANVLTF.

The chain links TRBV7-9 to TRBJ2-7, with D possibly TRBD1 on 5 matching bases. Trimming took off 5 bases at V and 6 bases at J, with 17 bases between the two ends. This CDR3 region has 14 residues. The germline gives CDR1 SEHNR, CDR2 FQNEAQ (reference sequence). Here the CDR3 reads CASSELRGFSEQYF. Here the CDR3 DNA reads TGTGCCAGCAGCGAGCTTAGGGGCTTTTCCGAGCAGTACTTC.

The chain is built from TRBV29-1 and TRBJ2-1; D is undetermined. The CDR3 is 8 residues long. V lost 6 bases to trimming and J lost 9 bases, with 3 bases between them. Germline CDR1 and CDR2: SQVTM and ANQGSEA. CDR3 in amino acids: CSVAEQFF. The CDR3 coding sequence is TGCAGCGTGGCTGAGCAGTTCTTC.

This chain links TRBV6-5 with TRBJ1-1, with 10 bases identical to TRBD1. Germline values: CDR1 MNHEY, CDR2 SVGAGI. This CDR3 comprises 14 residues. V was pared by 7 bases and J by 4 bases, with 6 bases of the junction left unmatched. CDR3 bases: TGTGCCAGCAAACCTGACAGGGGGCGCACTGAAGCTTTCTTT. Translating it yields CASKPDRGRTEAFF.